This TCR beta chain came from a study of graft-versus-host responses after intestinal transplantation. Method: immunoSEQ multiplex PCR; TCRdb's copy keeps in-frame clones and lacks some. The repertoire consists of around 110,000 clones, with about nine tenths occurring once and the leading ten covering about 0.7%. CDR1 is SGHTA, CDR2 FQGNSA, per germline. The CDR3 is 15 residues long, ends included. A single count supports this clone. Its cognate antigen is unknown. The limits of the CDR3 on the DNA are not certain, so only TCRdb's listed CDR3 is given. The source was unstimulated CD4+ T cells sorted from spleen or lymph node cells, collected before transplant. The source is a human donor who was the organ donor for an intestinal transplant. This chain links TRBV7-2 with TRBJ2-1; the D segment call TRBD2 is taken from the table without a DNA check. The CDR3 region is CASSSSGGSYNEQFF.